What follows is one T cell receptor beta chain and its context. What it recognizes is unknown. The libraries of TRB cDNA were constructed through 5' RACE using UMI labels. No DNA is given; TCRdb re-called the 5' RACE reads and lists each CDR3 protein once. The listing contains approximately 39,000 distinct CDR3 sequences. The CDR3 runs to 14 residues. CDR1 SGHVS and CDR2 FQNEAQ come from the germline V gene. The data belong to a study of CXCR3-negative and CXCR3-positive naive CD8 T cells. Overall study results and limits: Partial loss of CXCR3 expression followed cryopreservation; most assays used fresh PBMCs.

The source material was memory CD8+ T cells from blood. The chain has TRBV7-8 and TRBJ2-7; the D call from TCRdb, TRBD2, cannot be confirmed without DNA. The receptor was isolated from a human donor in good health. Some clones in this sample may be carry-over from other donors' samples. The chain's CDR3 is CASSPELRVDEQYF.